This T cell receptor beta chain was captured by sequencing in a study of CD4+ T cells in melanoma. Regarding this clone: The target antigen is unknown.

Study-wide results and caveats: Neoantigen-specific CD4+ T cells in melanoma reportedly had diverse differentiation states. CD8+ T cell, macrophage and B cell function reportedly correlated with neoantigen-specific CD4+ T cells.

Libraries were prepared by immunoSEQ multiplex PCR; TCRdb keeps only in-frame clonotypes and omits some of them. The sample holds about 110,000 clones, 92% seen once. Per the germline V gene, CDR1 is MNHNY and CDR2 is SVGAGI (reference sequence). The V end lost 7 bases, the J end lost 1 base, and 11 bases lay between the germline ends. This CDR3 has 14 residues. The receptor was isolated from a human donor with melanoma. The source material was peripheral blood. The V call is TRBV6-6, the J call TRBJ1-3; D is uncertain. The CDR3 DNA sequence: TGTGCCAGCACCCCGGGCGGATCTGGAAACACCATATATTTT. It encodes CASTPGGSGNTIYF.